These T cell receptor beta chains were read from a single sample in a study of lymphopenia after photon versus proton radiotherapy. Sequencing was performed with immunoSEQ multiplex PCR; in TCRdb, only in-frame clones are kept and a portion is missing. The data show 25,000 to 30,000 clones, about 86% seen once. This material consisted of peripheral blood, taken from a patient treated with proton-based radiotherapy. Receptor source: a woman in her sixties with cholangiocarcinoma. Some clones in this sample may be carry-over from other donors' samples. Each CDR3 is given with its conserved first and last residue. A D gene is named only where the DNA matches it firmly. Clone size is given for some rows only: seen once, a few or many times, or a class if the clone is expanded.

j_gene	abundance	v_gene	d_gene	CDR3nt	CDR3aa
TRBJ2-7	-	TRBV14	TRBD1	TGTGCCAGCAGCCGAATATCAGGGACAGGGATCTACGAGCAGTACTTC	CASSRISGTGIYEQYF
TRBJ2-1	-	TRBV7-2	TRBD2	TGTGCCAGCAGCTTTACTAGCGGGGATTACAATGAGCAGTTCTTC	CASSFTSGDYNEQFF
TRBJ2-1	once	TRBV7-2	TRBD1	TGTGCCAGCAGCCCGGACAGGTCTACCTACAATGAGCAGTTCTTC	CASSPDRSTYNEQFF
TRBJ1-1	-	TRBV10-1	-	TGCGCCAGCAGTGAGTCGGGGTACACTGAAGCTTTCTTT	CASSESGYTEAFF
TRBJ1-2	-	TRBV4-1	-	TGCGCCAGCAGCCAATTCTCGGGTCCTGTGGGGACAAACTATGGCTACACCTTC	CASSQFSGPVGTNYGYTF
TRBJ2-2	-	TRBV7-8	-	TGTGCCAGCAGCTTAACCAGGACTGTATCGATCACCGGGGAGCTGTTTTTT	CASSLTRTVSITGELFF
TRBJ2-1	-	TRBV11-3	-	TGTGCCAGCAGCTTTCGGGGTGAGCAGTTCTTC	CASSFRGEQFF
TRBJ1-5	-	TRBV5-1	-	TGCGCCAGCAGCTTTTCCGATATTAATAGCAATCAGCCCCAGCATTTT	CASSFSDINSNQPQHF
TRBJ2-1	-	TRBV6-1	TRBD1	TGTGCCAGCAGCTTAAAAGGGACAGGGGGAAATGAGCAGTTCTTC	CASSLKGTGGNEQFF
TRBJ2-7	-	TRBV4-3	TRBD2	TGCGCCAGCAGCCAAGACGGGCGGGAGCCCCTTTACGAGCAGTACTTC	CASSQDGREPLYEQYF
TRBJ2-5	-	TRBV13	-	TGTGCCAGCAGCCCGCGGCAGGGAATAGCAGAGACCCAGTACTTC	CASSPRQGIAETQYF
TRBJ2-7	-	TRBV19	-	TGTGCCAGTAGTATAACACCGGGCTACGAGCAGTACTTC	CASSITPGYEQYF
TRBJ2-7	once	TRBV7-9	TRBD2	TGTGCCAGCAGCCAACTAGCGTACGAGCAGTACTTC	CASSQLAYEQYF
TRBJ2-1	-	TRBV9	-	TGTGCCAGCAGCGTAGGTTTGAGTCAGAAGCAGTTCTTC	CASSVGLSQKQFF
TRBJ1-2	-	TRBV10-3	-	TGTGCCAACAGACGGGAGGTGGGTTATGGCTACACCTTC	CANRREVGYGYTF
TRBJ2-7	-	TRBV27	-	TGTGCCAGCAGTCCCAAGGGTGGGGGGTACGAGCAGTACTTC	CASSPKGGGYEQYF
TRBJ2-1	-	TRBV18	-	TGTGCCAGCTCGCCCCAGCCAAATGAGCAGTTCTTC	CASSPQPNEQFF
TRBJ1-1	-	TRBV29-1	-	TGCAGCGTCCGCCCATCGTCGGCGAACACTGAAGCTTTCTTT	CSVRPSSANTEAFF
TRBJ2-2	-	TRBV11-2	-	TGTGCCAGCAGCCAACAGGGACCCGGGGAGCTGTTTTTT	CASSQQGPGELFF
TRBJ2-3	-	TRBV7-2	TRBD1	TGTGCCAGCAGCCTGGGACAGGTCGCATTTCCAGATACGCAGTATTTT	CASSLGQVAFPDTQYF
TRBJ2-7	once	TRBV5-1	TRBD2	TGCGCCAGCAGCGCGGGACTAGCGAATACCTACGAGCAGTACTTC	CASSAGLANTYEQYF
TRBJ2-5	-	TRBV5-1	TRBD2	TGCGCCAGCAGCACGGGACTAGCGGGGCTTGGAGAGACCCAGTACTTC	CASSTGLAGLGETQYF
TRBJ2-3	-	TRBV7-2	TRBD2	TGTGCCAGCAGCTCTAGCGGAACCAGCACAGATACGCAGTATTTT	CASSSSGTSTDTQYF
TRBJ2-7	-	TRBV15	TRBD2	TGTGCCACCAGCAGAGATAGCCTAGCGGGACCCTACGAGCAGTACTTC	CATSRDSLAGPYEQYF
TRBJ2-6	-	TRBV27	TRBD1	TGTGCCAGCAGCTGGGACAGCCGCTCGAAAGCCAACGTCCTGACTTTC	CASSWDSRSKANVLTF
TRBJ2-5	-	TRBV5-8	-	TGTGCCAGCAGCTTGAGGGTGAAAGAGACCCAGTACTTC	CASSLRVKETQYF
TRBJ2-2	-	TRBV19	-	TGTGCCATAAGCGGAAACGCGAACACCGGGGAGCTGTTTTTT	CAISGNANTGELFF
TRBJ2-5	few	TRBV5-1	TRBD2	TGCGCCAGCAGAGACGGGACTAGACGTGAGACCCAGTACTTC	CASRDGTRRETQYF
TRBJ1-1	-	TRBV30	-	TGTGCCTGGAGGGTGCAGGGGTACACTGAAGCTTTCTTT	CAWRVQGYTEAFF
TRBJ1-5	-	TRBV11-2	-	TGTGCCAGCAGCTTAGATTTTCTGAATCAGCCCCAGCATTTT	CASSLDFLNQPQHF
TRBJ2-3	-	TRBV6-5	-	TGTGCCAGCAGTTACTCGGCCTATGGTACAGATACGCAGTATTTT	CASSYSAYGTDTQYF
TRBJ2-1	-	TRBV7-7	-	TGTGCCAGCAGCTTGACCACCGTAAGCTCCTACAATGAGCAGTTCTTC	CASSLTTVSSYNEQFF
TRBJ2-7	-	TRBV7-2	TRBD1	TGTGCCAGCAGCACTACCGGGACAGAGACCTACGAGCAGTACTTC	CASSTTGTETYEQYF
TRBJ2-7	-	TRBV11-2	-	TGTGCCAGCAGCCTCCGGGACAATCACTACGAGCAGTACTTC	CASSLRDNHYEQYF
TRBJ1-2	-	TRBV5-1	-	TGCGCCAGCAGCGCCGACGGAGTCTATGGCTACACCTTC	CASSADGVYGYTF
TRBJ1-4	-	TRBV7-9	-	TGTGCCAGCAGCTTAGTCAGGGAGAGTGAAAAACTGTTTTTT	CASSLVRESEKLFF
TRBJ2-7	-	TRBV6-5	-	TGTGCCAGCAGTTACTCGAACACAGTTGGGCGCCAGTACTTC	CASSYSNTVGRQYF
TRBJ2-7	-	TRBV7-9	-	TGTGCCAGCAGCTCGGCCCTGGGACCTCTCGTCGCCGAGCAGTACTTC	CASSSALGPLVAEQYF
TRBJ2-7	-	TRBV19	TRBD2	TGTGCCAGTAGTCTGGCGGGAGGGCCTTCGGGAGAGCAGTACTTC	CASSLAGGPSGEQYF
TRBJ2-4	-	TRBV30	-	TGTGCCTGGAGTGCTCTTGATTTAGCCAAAAACATTCAGTACTTC	CAWSALDLAKNIQYF
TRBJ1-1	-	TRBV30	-	TGTGCCTGGAGTGTACCTCTTTCGGTAGCTTTCTTT	CAWSVPLSVAFF
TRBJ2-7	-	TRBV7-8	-	TGTGCCAGCAGCTTAGTCATGATCGGCAGTTCCTACGAGCAGTACTTC	CASSLVMIGSSYEQYF
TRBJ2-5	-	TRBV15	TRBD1	TGTGCCACCAGCGGACGGGACAGGTACCAAGAGACCCAGTACTTC	CATSGRDRYQETQYF
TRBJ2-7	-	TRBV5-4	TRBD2	TGTGCCAGCAGCCCCGAGCCCCTAGCGGGGATCTACGAGCAGTACTTC	CASSPEPLAGIYEQYF
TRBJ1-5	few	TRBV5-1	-	TGCGCCAGCAGCTTGGGGGACAATCAGCCCCAGCATTTT	CASSLGDNQPQHF
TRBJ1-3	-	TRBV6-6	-	TGTGCCAGCAGTTACTCCGGTGGTTCTGGAAACACCATATATTTT	CASSYSGGSGNTIYF
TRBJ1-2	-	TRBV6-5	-	TGTGCCAGCAGGGAGTCTGGCTACACCTTC	CASRESGYTF
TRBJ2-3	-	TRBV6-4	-	TGTGCCAGCAGTGTGGAGATGGGAGATACGCAGTATTTT	CASSVEMGDTQYF
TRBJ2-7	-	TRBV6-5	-	TGTGCCAGCAGTTCGATCGGGGAGCAGTACTTC	CASSSIGEQYF
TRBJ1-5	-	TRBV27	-	TGTGCCAGCAGTTCGAGACAGTACAATCAGCCCCAGCATTTT	CASSSRQYNQPQHF
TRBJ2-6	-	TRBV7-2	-	TGTGCCAGCTCACGGGACTCTGGGGCCAACGTCCTGACTTTC	CASSRDSGANVLTF
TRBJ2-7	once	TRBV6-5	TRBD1	TGTGCCAGCAGTTACGCGGACAGGGACTACGAGCAGTACTTC	CASSYADRDYEQYF